The 2 T cell receptor beta chains in this list originate from one sample, sequenced in a study of blood T cell repertoires in COVID-19 (dated by TCRdb to about 2020). Libraries were constructed by the immunoSEQ multiplex PCR assay. Not all clones reach the TCRdb copy of this immuneACCESS table, which keeps in-frame sequences only. Checked studies attribute under half of the gap to unresolved V genes and leave the rest unexplained. The sample table contains approximately 240,000 clones; only one count was recorded for around 84% of them. Jointly, the top ten make up 5% to 6.5% of the sample. The sample was peripheral blood. These TCRs come from a woman aged 60-70 years who had recovered from COVID-19.

The chain carries TRBV9 and TRBJ1-2, with D unresolved. Per germline, CDR1 SGDLS and CDR2 YYNGEE. The CDR3 is 16 residues long. With 0 bases removed from V and 0 bases from J, the gap between germline ends came to 12 bases. In DNA, the CDR3 is TGTGCCAGCAGCGTAGCTAGGGAGAAAGCTAACTATGGCTACACCTTC. Protein product: CASSVAREKANYGYTF.

This clone has a single count. The V gene is TRBV10-3, the J gene TRBJ1-6, with D possibly TRBD1 on 5 matching bases. Trimming removed 10 bases at V and 9 bases at J, with 16 bases between. The V gene's germline CDR1 is ENHRY and CDR2 SYGVKD. The CDR3 runs 13 residues. CDR3 DNA: TGTGCCACCGGCGGGGGGTGGGCTTCACCCCTCCACTTT. This codes for CATGGGWASPLHF.